This entry concerns a single T cell receptor (beta chain). What it binds is unknown. V was cut by 0 bases and J by 7 bases, with 13 bases left in between. The CDR3 is 14 amino acids. Amplifying from RNA transcripts, the study obtained TCR beta CDR3 regions. RT-PCR with HTBI primers came first, then second-round multiplex PCR. TCRdb reprocessed the multiplex PCR reads via MiXCR and lists one record per CDR3 protein. The sample holds about 390,000 distinct CDR3 sequences, about 18% seen once. These data are taken from a study of Graves' ophthalmopathy and Graves' hyperthyroidism. Study observations and caveats: Ophthalmopathy progression cases were predicted by the model with approximately 66% sensitivity and more than 72% specificity.

Sequencing input: peripheral blood. The clonotype comes from an adult woman with stable Graves' hyperthyroidism. The genes are TRBV12-3 or TRBV12-4 and TRBJ2-7; possibly TRBD2 for D (5 bases). The CDR3 DNA follows: TGTGCCAGCAGTTTAGCGGGAGTATCGAGGGAGCAGTACTTC. Its protein product is CASSLAGVSREQYF.